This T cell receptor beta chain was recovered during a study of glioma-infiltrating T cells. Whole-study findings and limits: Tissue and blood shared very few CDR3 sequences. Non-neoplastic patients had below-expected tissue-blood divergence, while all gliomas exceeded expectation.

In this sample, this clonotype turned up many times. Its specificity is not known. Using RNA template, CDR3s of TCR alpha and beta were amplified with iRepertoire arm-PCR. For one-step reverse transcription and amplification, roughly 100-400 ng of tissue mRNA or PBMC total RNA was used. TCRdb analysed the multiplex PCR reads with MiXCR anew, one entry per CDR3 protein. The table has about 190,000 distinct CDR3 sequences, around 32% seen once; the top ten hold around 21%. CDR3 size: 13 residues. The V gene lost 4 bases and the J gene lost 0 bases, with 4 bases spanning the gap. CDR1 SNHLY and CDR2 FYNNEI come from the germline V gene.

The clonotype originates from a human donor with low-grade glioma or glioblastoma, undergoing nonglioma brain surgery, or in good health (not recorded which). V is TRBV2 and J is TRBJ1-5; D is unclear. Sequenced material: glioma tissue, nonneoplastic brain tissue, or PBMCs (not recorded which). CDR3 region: CASSGSSNQPQHF. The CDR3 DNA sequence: TGTGCCAGCAGTGGTTCTAGCAATCAGCCCCAGCATTTT.